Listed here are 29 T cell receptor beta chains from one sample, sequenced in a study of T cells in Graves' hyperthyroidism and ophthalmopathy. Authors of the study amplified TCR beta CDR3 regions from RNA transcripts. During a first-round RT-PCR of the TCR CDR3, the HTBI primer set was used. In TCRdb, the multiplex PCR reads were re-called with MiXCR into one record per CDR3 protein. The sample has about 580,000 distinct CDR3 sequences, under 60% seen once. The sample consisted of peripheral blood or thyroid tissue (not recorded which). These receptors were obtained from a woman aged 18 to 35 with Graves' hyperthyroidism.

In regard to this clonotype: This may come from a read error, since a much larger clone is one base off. DNA of the CDR3: TGTCCCAGCAGTTATGTTTCAGGAGCCTACGAGCAGTACTTC. It encodes CPSSYVSGAYEQYF. The V call is TRBV6-6, the J call TRBJ2-5; no clear D. Judging by the DNA end, TRBJ2-7 fits better; the J call may be wrong. This CDR3 has 14 residues. Germline V gene sequence: CDR1 MNHNY, CDR2 SVGAGI (reference sequence).

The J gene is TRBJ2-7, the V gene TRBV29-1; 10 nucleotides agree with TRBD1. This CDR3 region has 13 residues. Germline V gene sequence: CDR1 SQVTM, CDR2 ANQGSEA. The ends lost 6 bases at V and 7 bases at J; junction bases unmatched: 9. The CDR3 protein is CSVGQGDYEEQYF. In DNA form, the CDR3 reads TGCAGCGTCGGACAGGGGGATTACGAGGAGCAGTACTTC.

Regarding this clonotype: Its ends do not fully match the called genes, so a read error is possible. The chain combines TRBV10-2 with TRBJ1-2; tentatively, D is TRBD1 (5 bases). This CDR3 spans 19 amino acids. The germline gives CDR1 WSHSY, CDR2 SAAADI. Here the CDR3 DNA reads TGTGCCAGCAGGTTATTGGAAAGCCAAGATCCGGCAGGGTCGGGAGGCTACACCTTC. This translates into CASRLLESQDPAGSGGYTF.

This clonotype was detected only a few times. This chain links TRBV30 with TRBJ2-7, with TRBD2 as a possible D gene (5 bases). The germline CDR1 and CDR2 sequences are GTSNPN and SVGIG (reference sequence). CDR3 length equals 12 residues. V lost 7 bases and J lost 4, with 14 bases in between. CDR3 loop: CASNGKGYEQYF. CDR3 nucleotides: TGTGCCTCGAACGGGAAGGGATACGAGCAGTACTTC.

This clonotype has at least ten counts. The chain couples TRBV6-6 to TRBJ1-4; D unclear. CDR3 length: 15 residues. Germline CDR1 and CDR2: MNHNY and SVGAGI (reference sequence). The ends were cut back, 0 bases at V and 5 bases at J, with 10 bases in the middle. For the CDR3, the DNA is TGTGCCAGCAGTTACTCGTTGCAGCTGAATGAAAAACTGTTTTTT. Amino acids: CASSYSLQLNEKLFF.

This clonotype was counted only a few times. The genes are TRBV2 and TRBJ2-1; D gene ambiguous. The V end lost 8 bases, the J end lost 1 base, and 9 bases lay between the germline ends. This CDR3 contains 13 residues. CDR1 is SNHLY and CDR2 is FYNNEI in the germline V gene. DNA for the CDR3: TGTGCCAGCTCCCCCGGGTCCTACAATGAGCAGTTCTTC. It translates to CASSPGSYNEQFF.

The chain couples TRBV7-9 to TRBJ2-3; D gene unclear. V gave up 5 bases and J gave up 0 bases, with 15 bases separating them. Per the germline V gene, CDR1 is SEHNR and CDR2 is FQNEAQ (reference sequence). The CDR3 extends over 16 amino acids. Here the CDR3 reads CASSLHSGSSTDTQYF. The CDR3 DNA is TGTGCCAGCAGCCTACACAGTGGCTCTAGCACAGATACGCAGTATTTT.

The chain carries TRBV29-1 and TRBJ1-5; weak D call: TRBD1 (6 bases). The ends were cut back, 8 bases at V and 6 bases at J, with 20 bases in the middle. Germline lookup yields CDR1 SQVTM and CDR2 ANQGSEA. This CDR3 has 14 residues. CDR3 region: CSLGSGDGTQPQHF. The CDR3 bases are TGCAGCTTGGGATCAGGGGACGGTACTCAGCCCCAGCATTTT.

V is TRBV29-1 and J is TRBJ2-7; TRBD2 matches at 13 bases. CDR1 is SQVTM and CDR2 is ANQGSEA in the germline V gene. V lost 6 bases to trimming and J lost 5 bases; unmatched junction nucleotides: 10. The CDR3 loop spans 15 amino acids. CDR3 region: CSVGRLAGGRDEQYF. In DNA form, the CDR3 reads TGCAGCGTAGGCCGACTAGCGGGGGGTAGAGACGAGCAGTACTTC.

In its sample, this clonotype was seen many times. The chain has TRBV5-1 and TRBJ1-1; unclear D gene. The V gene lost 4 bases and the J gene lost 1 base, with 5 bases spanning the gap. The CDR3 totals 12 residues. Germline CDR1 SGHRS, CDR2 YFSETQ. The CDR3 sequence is CASSIPNTEAFF. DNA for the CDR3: TGCGCCAGCAGCATCCCGAACACTGAAGCTTTCTTT.

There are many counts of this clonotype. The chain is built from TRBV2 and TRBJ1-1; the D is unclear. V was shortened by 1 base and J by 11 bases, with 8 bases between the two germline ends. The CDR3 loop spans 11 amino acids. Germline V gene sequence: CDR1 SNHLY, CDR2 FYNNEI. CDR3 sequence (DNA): TGTGCCAGCAGTGAAGTAGGTCGGGCTTTCTTT. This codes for CASSEVGRAFF.

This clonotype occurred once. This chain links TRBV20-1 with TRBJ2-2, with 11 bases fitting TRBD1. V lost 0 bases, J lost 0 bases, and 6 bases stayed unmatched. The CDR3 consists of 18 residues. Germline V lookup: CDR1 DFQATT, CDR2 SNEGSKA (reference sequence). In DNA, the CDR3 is TGCAGTGCTAGAGATCGCCGGACAGGGGGCGCGAACACCGGGGAGCTGTTTTTT. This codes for CSARDRRTGGANTGELFF.

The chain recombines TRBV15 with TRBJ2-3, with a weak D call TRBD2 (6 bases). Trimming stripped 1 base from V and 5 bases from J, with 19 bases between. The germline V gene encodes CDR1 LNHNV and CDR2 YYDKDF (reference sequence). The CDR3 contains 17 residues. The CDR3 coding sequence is TGTGCCACCAGCAGAGGATGGGGGACTGATGTCTTAGATACGCAGTATTTT. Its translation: CATSRGWGTDVLDTQYF.

DNA of the CDR3: TGTGCCAGCAGTGCCTCATCTCCGGGACTAGCGGGATTCTACGAGCAGTACTTC. Residues: CASSASSPGLAGFYEQYF. The chain joins TRBV2 to TRBJ2-7; TRBD2 matches 13 bases. Germline trimming cut 4 bases from V and 3 bases from J; bases unmatched to any gene: 12. The CDR3 is 18 residues long. Germline values: CDR1 SNHLY, CDR2 FYNNEI.

CDR3 DNA: TGTGCCAGCAGCTTACGGTCGACAGGGTCTGGTCCAGATACGCAGTATTTT. It encodes CASSLRSTGSGPDTQYF. This chain connects TRBV7-2 to TRBJ2-3, with 7 bases fitting TRBD1. Germline V gene lookup returns CDR1 SGHTA and CDR2 FQGNSA. The CDR3 covers 17 residues. V gave up 2 bases and J gave up 4 bases; unmatched junction bases: 12.

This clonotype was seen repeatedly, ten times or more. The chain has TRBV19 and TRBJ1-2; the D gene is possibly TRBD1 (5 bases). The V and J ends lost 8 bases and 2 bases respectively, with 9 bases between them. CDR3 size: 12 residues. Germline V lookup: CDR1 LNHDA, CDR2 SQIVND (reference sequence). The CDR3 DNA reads TGTGCCAGTGCAGGGTGGAACTATGGCTACACCTTC. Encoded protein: CASAGWNYGYTF.

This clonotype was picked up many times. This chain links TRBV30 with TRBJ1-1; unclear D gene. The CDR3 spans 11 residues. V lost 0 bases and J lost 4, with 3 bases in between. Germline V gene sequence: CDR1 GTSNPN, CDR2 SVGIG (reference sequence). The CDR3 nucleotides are TGTGCCTGGAGTGTTTCCACTGAAGCTTTCTTT. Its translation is CAWSVSTEAFF.

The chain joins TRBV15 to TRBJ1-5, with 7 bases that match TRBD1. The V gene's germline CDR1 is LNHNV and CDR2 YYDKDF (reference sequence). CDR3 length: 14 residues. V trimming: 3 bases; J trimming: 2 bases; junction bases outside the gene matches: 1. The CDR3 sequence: CATSRDRRNQPQHF. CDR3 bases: TGTGCCACCAGCAGGGACAGGCGCAATCAGCCCCAGCATTTT.

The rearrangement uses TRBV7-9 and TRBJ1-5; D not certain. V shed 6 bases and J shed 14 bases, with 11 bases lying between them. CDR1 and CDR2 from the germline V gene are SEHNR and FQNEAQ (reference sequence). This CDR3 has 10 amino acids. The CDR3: CASSLAYEHF. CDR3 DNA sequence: TGTGCCAGCAGTTTGGCCTACGAGCATTTT.

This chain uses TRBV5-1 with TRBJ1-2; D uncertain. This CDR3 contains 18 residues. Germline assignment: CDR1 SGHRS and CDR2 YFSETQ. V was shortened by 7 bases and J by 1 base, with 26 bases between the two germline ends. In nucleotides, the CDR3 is TGCGCCAGCGCCAGCAATCCCGGCAGACGGACCTTTAACTATGGCTACACCTTC. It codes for CASASNPGRRTFNYGYTF.

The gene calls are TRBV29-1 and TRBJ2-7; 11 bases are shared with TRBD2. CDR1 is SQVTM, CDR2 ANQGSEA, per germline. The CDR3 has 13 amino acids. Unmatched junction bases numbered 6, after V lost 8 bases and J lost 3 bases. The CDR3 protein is CSLVGTSGYEQYF. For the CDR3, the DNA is TGCAGCTTGGTCGGGACTAGCGGCTACGAGCAGTACTTC.

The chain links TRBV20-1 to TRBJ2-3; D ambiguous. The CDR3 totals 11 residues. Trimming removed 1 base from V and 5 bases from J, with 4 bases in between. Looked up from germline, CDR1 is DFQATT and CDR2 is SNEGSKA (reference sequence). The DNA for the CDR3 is TGCAGTGCTAGAGTGGTAGATACGCAGTATTTT. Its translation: CSARVVDTQYF.

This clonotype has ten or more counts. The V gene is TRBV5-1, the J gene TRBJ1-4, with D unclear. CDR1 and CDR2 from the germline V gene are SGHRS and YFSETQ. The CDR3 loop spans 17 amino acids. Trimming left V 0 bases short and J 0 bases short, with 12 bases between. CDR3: CASSLAHGGATNEKLFF. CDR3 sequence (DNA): TGCGCCAGCAGCTTGGCCCATGGCGGTGCAACTAATGAAAAACTGTTTTTT.

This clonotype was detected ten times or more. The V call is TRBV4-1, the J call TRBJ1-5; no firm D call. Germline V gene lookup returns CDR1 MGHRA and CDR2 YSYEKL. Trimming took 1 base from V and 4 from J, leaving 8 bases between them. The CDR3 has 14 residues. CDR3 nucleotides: TGCGCCAGCAGCCAAGTGGGGTTAAATCAGCCCCAGCATTTT. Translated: CASSQVGLNQPQHF.

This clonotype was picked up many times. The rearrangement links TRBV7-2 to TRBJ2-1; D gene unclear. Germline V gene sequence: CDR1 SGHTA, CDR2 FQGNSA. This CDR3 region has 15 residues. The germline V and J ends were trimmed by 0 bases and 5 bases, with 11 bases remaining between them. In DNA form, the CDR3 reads TGTGCCAGCAGCTTAGCCGGACCCCCCCACAATGAGCAGTTCTTC. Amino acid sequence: CASSLAGPPHNEQFF.

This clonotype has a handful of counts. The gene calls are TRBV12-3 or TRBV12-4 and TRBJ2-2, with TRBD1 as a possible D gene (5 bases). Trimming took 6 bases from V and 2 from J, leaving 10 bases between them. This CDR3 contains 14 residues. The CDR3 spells CASSHRINTGELFF. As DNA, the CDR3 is TGTGCCAGCAGCCACAGGATAAACACCGGGGAGCTGTTTTTT.

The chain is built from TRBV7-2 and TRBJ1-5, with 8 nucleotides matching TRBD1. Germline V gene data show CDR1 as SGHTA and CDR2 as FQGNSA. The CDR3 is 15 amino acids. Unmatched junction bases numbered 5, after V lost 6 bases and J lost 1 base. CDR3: CASRRTGRSNQPQHF. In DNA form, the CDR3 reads TGTGCCAGCAGACGGACAGGGCGGAGCAATCAGCCCCAGCATTTT.

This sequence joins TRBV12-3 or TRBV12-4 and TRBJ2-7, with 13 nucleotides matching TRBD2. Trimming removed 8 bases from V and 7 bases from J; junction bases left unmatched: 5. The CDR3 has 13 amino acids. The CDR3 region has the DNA TGTGCCAGCCGGGGACTAGCGGGATCTGAGCAGTACTTC. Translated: CASRGLAGSEQYF.

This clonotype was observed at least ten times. The CDR3 spells CASSVDRNTGELFF. The CDR3 nucleotides read TGTGCCAGCAGCGTTGACAGGAACACCGGGGAGCTGTTTTTT. The chain is built from TRBV7-9 and TRBJ2-2, with a weak D call TRBD1 (5 bases). Germline V gene lookup returns CDR1 SEHNR and CDR2 FQNEAQ (reference sequence). V dropped 5 bases and J dropped 1 base, with 8 bases sitting between them. This CDR3 contains 14 residues.